Included here is one T cell receptor beta chain sequence, with context. The antigen is unknown. The repertoire was sequenced with immunoSEQ multiplex PCR; TCRdb's copy has only in-frame clones and lacks some. The sample contains approximately 70,000 clones, 85% to 95% of which appear only once. The CDR3 is 12 amino acids. Germline CDR1 SEHNR, CDR2 FQNEAQ (reference sequence). Trimming removed 1 base from V and 11 bases from J, with 8 bases in between. The sample is drawn from a study of PD-1 blockade in classical Hodgkin lymphoma. Study-wide findings and caveats: Whatever underlies the repertoire differences (possibly disease activity or prior therapy) remains undefined.

Relapse was seen in all patients after autologous stem cell transplantation, and brentuximab vedotin exposure was variable. Best response was recorded as complete response, partial response or progressive disease. This TCR came from a human donor with classical Hodgkin lymphoma. V usage is TRBV7-9 and J usage is TRBJ1-4; possible D gene TRBD1, 5 bases. The sample was peripheral blood mononuclear cells (PBMCs), taken at baseline. This CDR3 reads CASSLDEGKLFF. CDR3 sequence (DNA): TGTGCCAGCAGCTTAGATGAGGGGAAACTGTTTTTT.